This TCR beta chain is drawn from a study of blood T cell repertoires in COVID-19. Overall study context: Acute-phase and convalescent COVID-19 samples originated in the United States, Italy and Spain.

There are a few counts of this clone. Germline CDR1 and CDR2: SNHLY and FYNNEI. Trimming left V 4 bases short and J 11 bases short, with 12 bases between. The CDR3 consists of 13 residues. Authors' data handling: The authors estimated nucleated cell counts from reference gene primer amplification. The data were produced by immunoSEQ multiplex PCR, yet TCRdb's version contains in-frame clones alone and is incomplete. For V, J and clone size, that table is used; D and trimming come from the DNA. In the table there are about 140,000 clones, 88% of which are singletons. The sequence was collected from a man between 70 and 80 years old with acute or convalescent COVID-19. The J gene is TRBJ1-6, the V gene TRBV2; D uncertain. Sequencing used peripheral blood. The CDR3 DNA reads TGTGCCAGCAGTGTGGTCCTTCTAGCACCCCTCCACTTT. Translation: CASSVVLLAPLHF. Full variable domain (remainder filled in from reference TRBV2 and TRBJ1-6): EPEVTQTPSHQVTQMGQEVILRCVPISNHLYFYWYRQILGQKVEFLVSFYNNEISEKSEIFDDQFSVERPDGSNFTLKIRSTKLEDSAMYFCASSVVLLAPLHFGNGTRLTVT.